This T cell receptor beta chain was obtained from a study of control samples from healthy donors and cancer patients. V was clipped by 7 bases and J by 0 bases, with 19 bases between them. The CDR3 has 17 residues. CDR1 MNHNY and CDR2 SVGAGI come from the germline V gene (reference sequence). The data were produced by immunoSEQ multiplex PCR, yet TCRdb's version contains in-frame clones alone and is incomplete. The profile shows about 180,000 clones, nearly 90% of them singletons. The chain carries TRBV6-6 and TRBJ1-5; possibly TRBD1 for D (6 bases). Input material: blood. This sequence originates from a woman aged 45-65 years in good health. CDR3 DNA sequence: TGTGCCAGCATTCGAGGAGCAGGGGCTTATAGCAATCAGCCCCAGCATTTT. Residues: CASIRGAGAYSNQPQHF.